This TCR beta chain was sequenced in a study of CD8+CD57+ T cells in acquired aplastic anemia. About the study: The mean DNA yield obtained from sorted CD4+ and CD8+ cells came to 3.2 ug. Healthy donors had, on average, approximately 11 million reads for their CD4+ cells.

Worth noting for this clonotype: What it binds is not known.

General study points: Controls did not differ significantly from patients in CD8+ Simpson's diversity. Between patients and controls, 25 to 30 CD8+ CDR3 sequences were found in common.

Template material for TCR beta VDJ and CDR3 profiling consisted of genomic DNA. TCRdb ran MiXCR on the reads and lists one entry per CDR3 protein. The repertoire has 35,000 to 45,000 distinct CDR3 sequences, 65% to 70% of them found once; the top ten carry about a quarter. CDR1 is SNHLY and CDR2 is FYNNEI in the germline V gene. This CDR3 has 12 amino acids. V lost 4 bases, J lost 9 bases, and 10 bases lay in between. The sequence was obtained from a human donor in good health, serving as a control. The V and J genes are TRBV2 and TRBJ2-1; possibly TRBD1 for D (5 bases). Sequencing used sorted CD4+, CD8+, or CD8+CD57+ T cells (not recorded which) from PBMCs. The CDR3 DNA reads TGTGCCAGCAGTGCCGCAAGGGGTGAGCAGTTCTTC. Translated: CASSAARGEQFF.